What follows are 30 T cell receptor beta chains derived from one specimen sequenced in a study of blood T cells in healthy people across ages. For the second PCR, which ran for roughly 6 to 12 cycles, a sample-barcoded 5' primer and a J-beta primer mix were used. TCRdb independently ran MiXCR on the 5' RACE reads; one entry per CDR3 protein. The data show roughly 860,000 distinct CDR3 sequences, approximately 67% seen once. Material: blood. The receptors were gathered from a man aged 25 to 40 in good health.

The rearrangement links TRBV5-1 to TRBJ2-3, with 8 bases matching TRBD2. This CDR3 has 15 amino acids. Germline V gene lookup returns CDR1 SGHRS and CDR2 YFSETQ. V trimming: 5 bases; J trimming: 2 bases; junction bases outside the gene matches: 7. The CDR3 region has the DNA TGCGCCAGCAGTCCCGGGGGGGCCTACACAGATACGCAGTATTTT. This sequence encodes CASSPGGAYTDTQYF.

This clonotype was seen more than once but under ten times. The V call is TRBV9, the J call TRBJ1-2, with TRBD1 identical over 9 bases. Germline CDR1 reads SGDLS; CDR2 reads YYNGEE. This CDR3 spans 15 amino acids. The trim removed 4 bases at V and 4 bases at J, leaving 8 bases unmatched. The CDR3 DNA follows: TGTGCCAGCAGCACCCGGGACAGGGCTGGCTATGGCTACACCTTC. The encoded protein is CASSTRDRAGYGYTF.

The CDR3 loop reads CASSPIVGYGYTF. The CDR3 DNA is TGTGCCAGCAGCCCCATAGTAGGGTATGGCTACACCTTC. The rearrangement joins TRBV2 to TRBJ1-2; no reliable D call. The germline CDR1 and CDR2 sequences are SNHLY and FYNNEI. The V gene lost 6 bases and the J gene lost 5 bases, with 13 bases spanning the gap. The CDR3 has 13 residues.

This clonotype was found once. CDR3 in DNA: TGCAGCGTTGAAGATCAGGAGCGGGGCCCGCCGCAGACCCAGTACTTC. Its protein is CSVEDQERGPPQTQYF. V and J are TRBV29-1 and TRBJ2-5; TRBD2 matches 7 bases. Trimming at V came to 0 bases and at J to 6 bases, leaving 13 bases not matched to a gene. Germline-derived CDR1 and CDR2 are SQVTM and ANQGSEA. This CDR3 has 16 residues.

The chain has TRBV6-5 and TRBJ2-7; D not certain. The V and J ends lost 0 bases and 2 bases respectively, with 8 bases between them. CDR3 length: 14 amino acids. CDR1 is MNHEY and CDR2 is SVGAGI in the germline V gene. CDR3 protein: CASSYSVSTYEQYF. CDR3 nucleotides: TGTGCCAGCAGTTACTCGGTCAGCACCTACGAGCAGTACTTC.

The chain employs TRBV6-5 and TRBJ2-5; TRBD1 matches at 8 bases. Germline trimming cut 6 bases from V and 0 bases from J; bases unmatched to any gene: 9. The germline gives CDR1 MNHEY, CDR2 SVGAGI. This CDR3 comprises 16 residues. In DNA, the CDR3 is TGTGCCAGCAGGAACGGACAGGGAGCGTACCAAGAGACCCAGTACTTC. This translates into CASRNGQGAYQETQYF.

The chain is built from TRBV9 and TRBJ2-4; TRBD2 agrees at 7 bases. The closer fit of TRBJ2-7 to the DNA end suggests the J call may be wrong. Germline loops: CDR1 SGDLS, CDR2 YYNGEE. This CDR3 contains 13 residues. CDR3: CASSPPGGTEQYF. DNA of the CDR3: TGTGCCAGCAGCCCGCCGGGAGGTACCGAGCAGTACTTC.

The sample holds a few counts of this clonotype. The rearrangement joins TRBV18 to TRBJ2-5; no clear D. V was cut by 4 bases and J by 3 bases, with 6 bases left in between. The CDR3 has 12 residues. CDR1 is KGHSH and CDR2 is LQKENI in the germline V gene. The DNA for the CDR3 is TGTGCCAGCTCACGTTTGGAAGAGACCCAGTACTTC. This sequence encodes CASSRLEETQYF.

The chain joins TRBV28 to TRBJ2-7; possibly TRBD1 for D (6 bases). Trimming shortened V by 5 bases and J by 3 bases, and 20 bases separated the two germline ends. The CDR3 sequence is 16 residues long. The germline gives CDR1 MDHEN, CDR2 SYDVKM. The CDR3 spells CASSTLGTKPLYEQYF. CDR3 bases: TGTGCCAGCAGTACACTCGGGACAAAACCACTCTACGAGCAGTACTTC.

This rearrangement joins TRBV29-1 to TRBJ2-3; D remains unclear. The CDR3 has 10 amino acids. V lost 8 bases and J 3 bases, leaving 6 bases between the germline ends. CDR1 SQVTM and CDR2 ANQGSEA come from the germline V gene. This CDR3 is CSFGTDTQYF. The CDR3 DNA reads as TGCAGCTTTGGGACAGATACGCAGTATTTT.

CDR3 DNA: TGCGCCAGCAGCCTGCAGGCGGGGGGCTCCTACGAGCAGTACTTC. Its protein is CASSLQAGGSYEQYF. The chain joins TRBV4-3 to TRBJ2-7, with 8 bases fitting TRBD2. In germline, CDR1 is LGHNA, CDR2 YSLEER. The CDR3 extends over 15 amino acids. V dropped 4 bases and J dropped 0; count of bases not matched to a gene: 5.

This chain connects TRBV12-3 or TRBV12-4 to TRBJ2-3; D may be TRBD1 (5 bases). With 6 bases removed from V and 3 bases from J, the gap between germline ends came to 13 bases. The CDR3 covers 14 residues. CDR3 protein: CASRDRVRTDTQYF. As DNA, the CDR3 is TGTGCCAGCAGAGACAGAGTCAGAACAGATACGCAGTATTTT.

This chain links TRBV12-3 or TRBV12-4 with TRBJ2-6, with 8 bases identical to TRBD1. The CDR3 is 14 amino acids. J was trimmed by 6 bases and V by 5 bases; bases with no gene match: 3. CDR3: CASSRTGMANVLTF. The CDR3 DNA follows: TGTGCCAGCAGTCGGACAGGGATGGCCAACGTCCTGACTTTC.

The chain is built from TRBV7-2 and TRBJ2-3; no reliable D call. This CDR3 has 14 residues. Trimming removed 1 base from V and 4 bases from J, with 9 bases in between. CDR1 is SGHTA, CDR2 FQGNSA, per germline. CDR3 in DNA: TGTGCCAGCAGCTTAGAAGTTGGGGCAGATACGCAGTATTTT. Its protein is CASSLEVGADTQYF.

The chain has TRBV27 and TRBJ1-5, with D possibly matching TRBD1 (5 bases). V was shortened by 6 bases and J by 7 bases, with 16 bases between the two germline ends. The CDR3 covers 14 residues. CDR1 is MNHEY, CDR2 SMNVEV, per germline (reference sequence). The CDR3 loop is CASSRQRSGQPQHF. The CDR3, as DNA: TGTGCCAGCAGCCGACAGCGTAGTGGCCAGCCCCAGCATTTT.

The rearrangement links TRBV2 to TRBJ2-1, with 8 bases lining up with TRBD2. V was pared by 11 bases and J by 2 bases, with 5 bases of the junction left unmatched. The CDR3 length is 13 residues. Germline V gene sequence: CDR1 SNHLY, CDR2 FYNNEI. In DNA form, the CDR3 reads TGTGCCGTCCGGGGGGGGCCCTACAATGAGCAGTTCTTC. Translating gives CAVRGGPYNEQFF.

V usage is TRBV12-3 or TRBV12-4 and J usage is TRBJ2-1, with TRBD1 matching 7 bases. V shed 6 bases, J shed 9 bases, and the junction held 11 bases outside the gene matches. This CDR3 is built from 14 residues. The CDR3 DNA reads TGTGCCAGCAGCCGTCCGGGACAGACCGTTGAGCAGTTCTTC. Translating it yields CASSRPGQTVEQFF.

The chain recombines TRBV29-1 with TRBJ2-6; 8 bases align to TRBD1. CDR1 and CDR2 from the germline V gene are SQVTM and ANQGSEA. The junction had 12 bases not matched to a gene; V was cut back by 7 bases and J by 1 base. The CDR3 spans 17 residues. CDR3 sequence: CSAITGTGQSGANVLTF. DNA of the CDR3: TGCAGCGCAATAACCGGGACAGGCCAGTCTGGGGCCAACGTCCTGACTTTC. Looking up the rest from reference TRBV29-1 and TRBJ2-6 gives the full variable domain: SAVISQKPSRDICQRGTSLTIQCQVDSQVTMMFWYRQQPGQSLTLIATANQGSEATYESGFVIDKFPISRPNLTFSTLTVSNMSPEDSSIYLCSAITGTGQSGANVLTFGAGSRLTVL.

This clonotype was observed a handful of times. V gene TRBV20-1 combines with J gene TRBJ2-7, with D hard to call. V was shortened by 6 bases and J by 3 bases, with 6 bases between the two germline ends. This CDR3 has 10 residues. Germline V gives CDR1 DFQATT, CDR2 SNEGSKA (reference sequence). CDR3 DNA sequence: TGCAGTGCCGGGCACTACGAGCAGTACTTC. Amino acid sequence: CSAGHYEQYF.

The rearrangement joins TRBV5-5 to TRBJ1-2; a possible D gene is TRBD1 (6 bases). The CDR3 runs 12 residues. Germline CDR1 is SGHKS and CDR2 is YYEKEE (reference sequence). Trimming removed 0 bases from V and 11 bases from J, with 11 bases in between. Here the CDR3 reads CASSLAAGAYTF. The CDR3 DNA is TGTGCCAGCAGCTTGGCCGCGGGGGCTTACACCTTC.

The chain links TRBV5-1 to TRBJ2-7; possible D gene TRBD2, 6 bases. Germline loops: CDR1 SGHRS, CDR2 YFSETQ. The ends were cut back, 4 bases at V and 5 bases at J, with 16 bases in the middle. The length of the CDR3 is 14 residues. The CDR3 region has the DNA TGCGCCAGCAGCCCGGAGGGATTACGGGACGAGCAGTACTTC. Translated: CASSPEGLRDEQYF.

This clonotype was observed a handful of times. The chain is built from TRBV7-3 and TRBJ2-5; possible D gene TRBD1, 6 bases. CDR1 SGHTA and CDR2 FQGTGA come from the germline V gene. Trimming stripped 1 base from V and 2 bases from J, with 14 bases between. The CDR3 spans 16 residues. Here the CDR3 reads CASSLNGDTVQETQYF. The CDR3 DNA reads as TGTGCCAGCAGCTTAAATGGGGACACTGTTCAAGAGACCCAGTACTTC.

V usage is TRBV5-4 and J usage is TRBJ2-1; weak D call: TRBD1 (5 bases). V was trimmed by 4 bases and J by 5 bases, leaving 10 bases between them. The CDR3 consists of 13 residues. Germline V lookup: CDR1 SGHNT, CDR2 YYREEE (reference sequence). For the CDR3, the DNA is TGTGCCAGCAGCCAAAACAGGAACAATGAGCAGTTCTTC. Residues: CASSQNRNNEQFF. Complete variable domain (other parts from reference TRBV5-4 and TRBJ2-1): ETGVTQSPTHLIKTRGQQVTLRCSSQSGHNTVSWYQQALGQGPQFIFQYYREEENGRGNFPPRFSGLQFPNYSSELNVNALELDDSALYLCASSQNRNNEQFFGPGTRLTVL.

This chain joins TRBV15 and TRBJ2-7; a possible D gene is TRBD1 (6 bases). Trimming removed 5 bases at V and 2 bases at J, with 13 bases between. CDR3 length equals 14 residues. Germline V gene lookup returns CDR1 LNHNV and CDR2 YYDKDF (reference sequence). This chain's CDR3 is CATSRGQPPYEQYF. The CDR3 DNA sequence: TGTGCCACCAGCCGCGGACAGCCCCCCTACGAGCAGTACTTC.

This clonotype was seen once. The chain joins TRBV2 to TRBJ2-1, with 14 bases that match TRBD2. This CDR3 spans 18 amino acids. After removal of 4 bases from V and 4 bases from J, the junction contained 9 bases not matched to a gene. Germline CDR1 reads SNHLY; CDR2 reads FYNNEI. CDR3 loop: CASSGGLAGVGLYNEQFF. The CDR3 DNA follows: TGTGCCAGCAGTGGGGGACTAGCGGGGGTCGGGCTTTACAATGAGCAGTTCTTC.

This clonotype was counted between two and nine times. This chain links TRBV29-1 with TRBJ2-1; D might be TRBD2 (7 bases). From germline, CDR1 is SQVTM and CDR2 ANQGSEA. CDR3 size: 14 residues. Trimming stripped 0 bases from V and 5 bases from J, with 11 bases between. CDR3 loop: CSVEDLGGDNEQFF. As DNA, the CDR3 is TGCAGCGTTGAAGATTTAGGGGGGGACAATGAGCAGTTCTTC.

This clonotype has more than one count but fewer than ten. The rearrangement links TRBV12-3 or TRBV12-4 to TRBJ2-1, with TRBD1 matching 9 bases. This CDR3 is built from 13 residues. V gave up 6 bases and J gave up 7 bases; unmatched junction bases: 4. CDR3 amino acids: CASRRGQGNEQFF. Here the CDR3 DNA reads TGTGCCAGCAGACGCGGACAGGGGAATGAGCAGTTCTTC.

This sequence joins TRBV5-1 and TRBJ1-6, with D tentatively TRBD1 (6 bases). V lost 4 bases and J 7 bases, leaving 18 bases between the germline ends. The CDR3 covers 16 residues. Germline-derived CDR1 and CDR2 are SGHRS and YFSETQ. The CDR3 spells CASSLRPIGQNSPLHF. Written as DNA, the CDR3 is TGCGCCAGCAGCCTACGACCGATTGGACAGAATTCACCCCTCCACTTT.

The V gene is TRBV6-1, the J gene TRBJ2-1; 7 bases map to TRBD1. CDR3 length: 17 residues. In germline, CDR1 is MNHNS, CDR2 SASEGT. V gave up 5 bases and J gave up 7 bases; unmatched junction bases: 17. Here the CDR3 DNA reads TGTGCCAGCAGTAAACTACAGGGGCTGTCGTTGTTGAATGAGCAGTTCTTC. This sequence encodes CASSKLQGLSLLNEQFF.

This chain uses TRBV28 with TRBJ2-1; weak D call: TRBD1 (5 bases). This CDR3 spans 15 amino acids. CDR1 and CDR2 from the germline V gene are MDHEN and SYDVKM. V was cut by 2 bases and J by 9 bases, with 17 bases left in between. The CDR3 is CASSLGARAPSEQFF. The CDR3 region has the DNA TGTGCCAGCAGTTTAGGAGCCAGGGCTCCCAGTGAGCAGTTCTTC. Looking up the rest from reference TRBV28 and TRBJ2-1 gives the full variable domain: DVKVTQSSRYLVKRTGEKVFLECVQDMDHENMFWYRQDPGLGLRLIYFSYDVKMKEKGDIPEGYSVSREKKERFSLILESASTNQTSMYLCASSLGARAPSEQFFGPGTRLTVL.